The text below deals with one T cell receptor (beta chain). For the library, individual cDNA molecules each received unique molecular identifiers. TCRdb recomputed calls from the RACE reads with MiXCR, one row per CDR3 protein. This table holds around 75,000 distinct CDR3 sequences, about an eighth found once. Trimming cost V 5 bases and J 2 bases, with 10 bases left between them. This CDR3 has 15 residues. Germline CDR1 KGHSH, CDR2 LQKENI. Time point specified: patch test 1, 2 weeks after DPC sensitization. Treatment denoted: therapeutic diphenylcyclopropenone sensitization with weekly scalp DPC. This sample is drawn from a study of human T cells and chemical hapten exposure.

This receptor was obtained from a woman aged 55-75 years with alopecia areata. Some clones in this sample may be carry-over from other donors' samples. V and J are TRBV18 and TRBJ2-6; TRBD1 is a possible D gene (5 bases). The source material was whole blood, sampled in connection with sensitization to the hapten diphenylcyclopropenone (DPC). CDR3 nucleotides: TGTGCCAGCTCAGCCGACAGTGCTGGGGCCAACGTCCTGACTTTC. This encodes CASSADSAGANVLTF.